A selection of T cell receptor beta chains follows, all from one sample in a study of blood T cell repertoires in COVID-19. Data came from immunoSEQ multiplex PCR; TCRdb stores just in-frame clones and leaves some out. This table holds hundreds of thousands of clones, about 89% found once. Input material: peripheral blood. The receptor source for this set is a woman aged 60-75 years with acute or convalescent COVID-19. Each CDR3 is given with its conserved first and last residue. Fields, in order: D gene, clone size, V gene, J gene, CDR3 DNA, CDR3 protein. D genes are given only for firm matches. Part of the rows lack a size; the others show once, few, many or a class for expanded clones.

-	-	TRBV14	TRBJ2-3	TGTGCCAGCAGCCAAGCCCCCCGGAGCACAGATACGCAGTATTTT	CASSQAPRSTDTQYF
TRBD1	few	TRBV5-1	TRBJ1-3	TGCGCCAGCAGCTCAAGACAGGGATCGGGGGGAAACACCATATATTTT	CASSSRQGSGGNTIYF
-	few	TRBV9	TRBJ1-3	TGTGCCAGCAGCGTAGAGTACAGCAGGAACACCATATATTTT	CASSVEYSRNTIYF
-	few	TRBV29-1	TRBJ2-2	TGCAGCGTTAGAGGAAGCGAGGGCTCTTCTTACACCGGGGAGCTGTTTTTT	CSVRGSEGSSYTGELFF
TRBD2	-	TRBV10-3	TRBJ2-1	TGTGCCATCAGTGATGGGGCTAGCGGGGCTACCTACAATGAGCAGTTCTTC	CAISDGASGATYNEQFF
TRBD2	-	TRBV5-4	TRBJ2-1	TGTGCCAGCAGCTTTAGGATAGGTGGGAGGGGAGGCAATGAGCAGTTCTTC	CASSFRIGGRGGNEQFF
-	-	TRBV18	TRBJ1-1	TGTGCCAGCTCAGAAGGACAGAACACTGAAGCTTTCTTT	CASSEGQNTEAFF
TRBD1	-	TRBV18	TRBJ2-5	TGTGCCAGCTCACCAGGACAGGGGGGCCAAGAGACCCAGTACTTC	CASSPGQGGQETQYF
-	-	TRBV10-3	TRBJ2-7	TGTGCCATCAGTGTAACAGGAACCCCCGAGCAGTACTTC	CAISVTGTPEQYF
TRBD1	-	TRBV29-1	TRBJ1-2	TGCAGCGCCTTCCTACAGGGGTCTAACTATGGCTACACCTTC	CSAFLQGSNYGYTF
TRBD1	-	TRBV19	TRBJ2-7	TGTGCCAGTAGGCGGACAGGCGAAGCCTACGAGCAGTACTTC	CASRRTGEAYEQYF
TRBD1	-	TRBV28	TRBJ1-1	TGTGCCAGCAGTTTCCCGGACAGGGGTGTTGCTTTCTTT	CASSFPDRGVAFF
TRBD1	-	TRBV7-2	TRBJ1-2	TGTGCCAGCAGCGCGGACAGGGGCCCTCAGTACACCTTC	CASSADRGPQYTF
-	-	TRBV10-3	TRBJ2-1	TGTGCCATCAGTCTAGACAATGAGCAGTTCTTC	CAISLDNEQFF
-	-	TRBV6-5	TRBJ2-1	TGTGCCAGCAGTTTCCGGGAGCCCCGGGGAGGTGATGAGCAGTTCTTC	CASSFREPRGGDEQFF
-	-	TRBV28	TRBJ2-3	TGTGCCAGCAGTCCCCCCCGGCCTAGATCAACAGATACGCAGTATTTT	CASSPPRPRSTDTQYF
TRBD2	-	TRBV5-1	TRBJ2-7	TGCGCCAGCAGCTTGGACACTAGCGGGGGCGGTGAGCAGTACTTC	CASSLDTSGGGEQYF
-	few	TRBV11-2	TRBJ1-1	TGTGCCAGCAGCCGGCGGGCAGGGGCGGGTGCTGAAGCTTTCTTT	CASSRRAGAGAEAFF
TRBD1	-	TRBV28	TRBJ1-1	TGTGCCAGCAGTCCGGGACAGGGTAACACTGAAGCTTTCTTT	CASSPGQGNTEAFF
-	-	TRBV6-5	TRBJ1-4	TGTGCCAGCAGTTTAAGGGGCAGCAGCAATGAAAAACTGTTTTTT	CASSLRGSSNEKLFF
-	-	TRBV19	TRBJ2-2	TGTGCCAGTAGTATAGATTTAGGGGGTGGCACCGGGGAGCTGTTTTTT	CASSIDLGGGTGELFF
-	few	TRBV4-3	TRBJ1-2	TGCGCCAGCAGCCAAGGCCCCGGCGGAGCTAACTATGGCTACACCTTC	CASSQGPGGANYGYTF
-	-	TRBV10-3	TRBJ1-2	TGTGCCTTTTATACAGGGTTGGATGGCTACACCTTC	CAFYTGLDGYTF
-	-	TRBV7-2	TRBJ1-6	TGTGCCAGCAGCTTGGGCAGGGTGGGTAGGGGTTCACCCCTCCACTTT	CASSLGRVGRGSPLHF
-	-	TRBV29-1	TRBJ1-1	TGCAGCGTTGTCCACCTTTGGGGGGTGACTGAAGCTTTCTTT	CSVVHLWGVTEAFF
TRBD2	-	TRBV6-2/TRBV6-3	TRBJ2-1	TGTGCCAGCAGTTACCAGGCTAGCGGGATCGATGAGCAGTTCTTC	CASSYQASGIDEQFF
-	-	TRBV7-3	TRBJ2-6	TGTGCCAGCAGCGTGGACAGATCCCTCTCTGGGGCCAACGTCCTGACTTTC	CASSVDRSLSGANVLTF
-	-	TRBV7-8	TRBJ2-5	TGTGCCAGCAGCTCCAGGGTTTTGGAGGAGACCCAGTACTTC	CASSSRVLEETQYF
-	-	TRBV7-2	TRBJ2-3	TGTGCCAGCAGCTTATTGGGGGAGGCAGATACGCAGTATTTT	CASSLLGEADTQYF
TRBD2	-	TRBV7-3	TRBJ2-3	TGTGCCAGCAGCTCCACTAGCGGGATAACAGATACGCAGTATTTT	CASSSTSGITDTQYF
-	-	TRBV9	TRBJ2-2	TGTGCCAGCAGCGGGTCGGGGTTCAGGACCGGGGAGCTGTTTTTT	CASSGSGFRTGELFF
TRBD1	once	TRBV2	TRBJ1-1	TGTGCCAGCAGTGTATGGGACAGGGGCCCAATGAACACTGAAGCTTTCTTT	CASSVWDRGPMNTEAFF
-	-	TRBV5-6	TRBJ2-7	TGTGCCAGCAGCTTTCAGGGATTTGGGTCCTACGAGCAGTACTTC	CASSFQGFGSYEQYF
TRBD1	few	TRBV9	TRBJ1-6	TGTGCCAGCAGCGAGGGGACAGGGGCTAGCTCCTATAATTCACCCCTCCACTTT	CASSEGTGASSYNSPLHF
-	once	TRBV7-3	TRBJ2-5	TGTGCCAGCAGCTTGACATACCAAGAGACCCAGTACTTC	CASSLTYQETQYF
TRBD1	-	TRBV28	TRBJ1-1	TGTGCCAGCAGTCGCCGACAGGGGGCGCTTCTCGGAGCTTTCTTT	CASSRRQGALLGAFF
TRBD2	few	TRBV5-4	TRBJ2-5	TGTGCCAGCAGCTTACCTCTTAGCGGGGAGACCCAGTACTTC	CASSLPLSGETQYF
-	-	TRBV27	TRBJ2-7	TGTGCCAGCAGTTTAGGGCTATCGTACGAGCAGTACTTC	CASSLGLSYEQYF
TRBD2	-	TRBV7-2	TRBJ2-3	TGTGCCAGCAGCTTTTCAACCGGGACTAGTGCTACGCAGTATTTT	CASSFSTGTSATQYF
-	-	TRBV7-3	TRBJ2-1	TGTGCCAGTTTTCCCGGGACACACAACAATGAGCAGTTCTTC	CASFPGTHNNEQFF
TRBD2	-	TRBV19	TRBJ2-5	TGTGCCAGTAGCTCCGGGACTAGCGGTGAGGAGACCCAGTACTTC	CASSSGTSGEETQYF
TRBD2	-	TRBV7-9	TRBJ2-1	TGTGCCAGCAGCTTAGCAAAAGGGCTAGCGGACTACAATGAGCAGTTCTTC	CASSLAKGLADYNEQFF
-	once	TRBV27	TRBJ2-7	TGTGCCAGCAGTTTATCAGCAGGGATCGGATCCGAGCAGTACTTC	CASSLSAGIGSEQYF
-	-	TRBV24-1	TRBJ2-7	TGTGCCACCAGTGAAAACGGGATTGAGGGGGACGAGCAGTACTTC	CATSENGIEGDEQYF
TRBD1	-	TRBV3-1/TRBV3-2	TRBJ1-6	TGTGCCACGCCATGGACAGGGGGTAACTATAATTCACCCCTCCACTTT	CATPWTGGNYNSPLHF
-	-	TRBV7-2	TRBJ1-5	TGTGCCAGCAGCTTGACAGGCCGCAATCAGCCCCAGCATTTT	CASSLTGRNQPQHF
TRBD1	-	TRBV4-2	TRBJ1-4	TGTGCCAGCAGCCAACTTTGGACAGGGGACATGGGAAAACTGTTTTTT	CASSQLWTGDMGKLFF
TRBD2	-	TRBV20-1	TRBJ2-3	TGCAGTGCTAGTCGAGAACTAGCGGTTATAACAGATACGCAGTATTTT	CSASRELAVITDTQYF
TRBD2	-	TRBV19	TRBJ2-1	TGTGCCAGTAGTATAGAGGTCGGGAGGATGCTCTACAATGAGCAGTTCTTC	CASSIEVGRMLYNEQFF
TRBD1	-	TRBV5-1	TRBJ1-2	TGCGCCAGCAGCTCAACACCACAGGGGTGGGATGGCTACACCTTC	CASSSTPQGWDGYTF
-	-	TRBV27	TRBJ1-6	TGTGCCAGCAGTTTACTGTTTTCACCCCTCCACTTT	CASSLLFSPLHF
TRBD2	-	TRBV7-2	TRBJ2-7	TGTGCCAGCAGCCCTCTAGCGGGGGGTGGCGAGCAGTACTTC	CASSPLAGGGEQYF
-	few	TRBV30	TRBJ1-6	TGTGCCTGGAGCCCTGACAGCATTAATTCACCCCTCCACTTT	CAWSPDSINSPLHF
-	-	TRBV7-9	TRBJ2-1	TGTGCCAGCAGCACACTAAGGGGCGCTTCCTACAATGAGCAGTTCTTC	CASSTLRGASYNEQFF
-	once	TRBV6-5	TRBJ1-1	TGTGCCACCCTGGGCAGTGAAGCTTTCTTT	CATLGSEAFF
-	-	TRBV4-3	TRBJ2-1	TGCGCCAGCAGCCAAGTGCGAACAGGGAGTTACAATGAGCAGTTCTTC	CASSQVRTGSYNEQFF
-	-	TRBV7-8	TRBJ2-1	TGTGCCAGCAGCTTAGCGGGTCGCGGGATCCTCAATGAGCAGTTCTTC	CASSLAGRGILNEQFF
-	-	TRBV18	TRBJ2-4	TGTGCCAGCTCACCCCCCGCTGGGGGCTCCTCAGCCAAAAACATTCAGTACTTC	CASSPPAGGSSAKNIQYF
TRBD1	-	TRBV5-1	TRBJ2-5	TGCGCCAGCAGCTTCTTGGGACAGGGGAGTGGAGAGACCCAGTACTTC	CASSFLGQGSGETQYF